This T cell receptor beta chain comes out of a study of long-term antiretroviral therapy in people with HIV. Turning to this clone: What it recognizes is unknown.

CDR3 length: 16 amino acids. Trimming removed 3 bases at V and 2 bases at J, with 14 bases between. CDR1 and CDR2 (germline): LNHDA, SQIVND (reference sequence). Findings and caveats of the study: Collection spanned 2004 to 2017; ART regimens may be less effective than current ones.

They ran version v3.0 of the immunoSEQ assay at survey level. For each individual sample, sequencing targeted roughly 40,000-50,000 T-cell genomes. Profiled with immunoSEQ multiplex PCR; TCRdb holds only in-frame clones, not every one. The repertoire holds tens of thousands of clones, with over 75% as singletons. The V and J genes are TRBV19 and TRBJ1-5, with D possibly matching TRBD1 (6 bases). Sequences were derived from unsorted PBMCs, sampled 0.6 years after starting antiretroviral therapy. This receptor was taken from a man in his late teens or twenties with HIV. CDR3 in amino acids: CASSMGAGPGNQPQHF. The DNA for the CDR3 is TGTGCCAGTAGTATGGGGGCAGGGCCGGGCAATCAGCCCCAGCATTTT.